Below, 24 T cell receptor beta chains from the same sample are listed, as sequenced in a study of T cells in Graves' hyperthyroidism and ophthalmopathy. Amplified TCR beta CDR3 regions derived from RNA transcripts. An initial round of RT-PCR targeting the TCR CDR3 relied on the HTBI primer set. In TCRdb, the multiplex PCR reads were re-called with MiXCR into one record per CDR3 protein. Of 300,000 to 450,000 distinct CDR3 sequences listed, approximately 13% are singletons. The specimen sequenced was blood. The origin of the receptors is a woman between 18 and 29 years old with Graves' hyperthyroidism.

This clonotype was picked up many times. The chain recombines TRBV12-3 or TRBV12-4 with TRBJ1-4; no definite D call. The CDR3 has 14 residues. V was trimmed by 2 bases and J by 3 bases, leaving 7 bases between them. The CDR3 loop reads CASSLPSANEKLFF. The DNA for the CDR3 is TGTGCCAGCAGTTTACCATCAGCTAATGAAAAACTGTTTTTT.

This clonotype was recorded at least ten times. The V and J genes are TRBV20-1 and TRBJ2-3, with TRBD2 as a possible D gene (6 bases). Per germline, CDR1 DFQATT and CDR2 SNEGSKA (reference sequence). The CDR3 runs 16 residues. With 6 bases removed from V and 2 bases from J, the gap between germline ends came to 21 bases. The DNA for the CDR3 is TGCAGTGCCCCTGAGGAGCGGGCCTTCTTCACAGATACGCAGTATTTT. It is translated as CSAPEERAFFTDTQYF.

This clonotype occurred a few times. The chain has TRBV5-6 and TRBJ1-5, with D maybe TRBD1 (5 bases). The V end lost 0 bases, the J end lost 5 bases, and 9 bases lay between the germline ends. The V gene's germline CDR1 is SGHDT and CDR2 YYEEEE. The length of the CDR3 is 14 residues. DNA for the CDR3: TGTGCCAGCAGCTTGGCCCGGGGGGATCAGCCCCAGCATTTT. This translates into CASSLARGDQPQHF. Based on the CDR3 plus reference TRBV5-6 and TRBJ1-5, the full variable domain is DAGVTQSPTHLIKTRGQQVTLRCSPKSGHDTVSWYQQALGQGPQFIFQYYEEEERQRGNFPDRFSGHQFPNYSSELNVNALLLGDSALYLCASSLARGDQPQHFGDGTRLSIL.

This clonotype was detected many times. The rearrangement links TRBV7-2 to TRBJ1-4; 7 bases line up with TRBD1. The CDR3 extends over 14 amino acids. Germline V gene data show CDR1 as SGHTA and CDR2 as FQGNSA. V lost 5 bases and J lost 10; bases outside the gene matches: 10. DNA for the CDR3: TGTGCCAGCAGCAACCGACAGGGTCGGGGAAAACTGTTTTTT. It is translated as CASSNRQGRGKLFF. Full variable domain (missing parts from reference TRBV7-2 and TRBJ1-4): GAGVSQSPSNKVTEKGKDVELRCDPISGHTALYWYRQSLGQGLEFLIYFQGNSAPDKSGLPSDRFSAERTGGSVSTLTIQRTQQEDSAVYLCASSNRQGRGKLFFGSGTQLSVL.

The chain joins TRBV7-2 to TRBJ2-7; weak D call: TRBD1 (5 bases). The CDR3 has 14 residues. The V and J ends lost 1 base and 2 bases respectively, with 9 bases between them. The germline V gene has CDR1 SGHTA and CDR2 FQGNSA. The CDR3 here is CASSLDVGPYEQYF. Here the CDR3 DNA reads TGTGCCAGCAGCTTAGACGTGGGGCCCTACGAGCAGTACTTC.

This chain connects TRBV20-1 to TRBJ1-1; 11 bases are a match to TRBD1. Trimming at V came to 4 bases and at J to 11 bases, leaving 9 bases not matched to a gene. The CDR3 loop spans 13 amino acids. CDR1 DFQATT and CDR2 SNEGSKA come from the germline V gene (reference sequence). CDR3 sequence: CSANGDRGSRAFF. CDR3 coding DNA: TGCAGTGCTAACGGGGACAGGGGGTCGCGGGCTTTCTTT.

The rearrangement joins TRBV5-1 to TRBJ2-1, with D perhaps assigned TRBD1 or TRBD2 (5 bases each). CDR3 length: 13 amino acids. Germline CDR1 SGHRS, CDR2 YFSETQ. With 7 bases removed from V and 8 bases from J, the gap between germline ends came to 16 bases. CDR3 nucleotides: TGCGCCAGCGGAGTGGGGGTGTTTGATGAGCAGTTCTTC. Translation gives CASGVGVFDEQFF.

There are a few counts of this clonotype. The chain combines TRBV20-1 with TRBJ1-4, with a weak D call TRBD1 (6 bases). Germline V gene lookup returns CDR1 DFQATT and CDR2 SNEGSKA (reference sequence). Trimming removed 4 bases at V and 7 bases at J, with 16 bases between. The CDR3 consists of 14 residues. CDR3 region: CSAKNPGESEKLFF. The CDR3, as DNA: TGCAGTGCTAAGAACCCAGGGGAAAGTGAAAAACTGTTTTTT.

As to this clonotype: The junction and the germline gene differ at one end; a read error may be behind it. V and J are TRBV12-3 or TRBV12-4 and TRBJ2-7; a possible D gene is TRBD1 (6 bases). This CDR3 has 15 residues. The CDR3 DNA is TGTACCAGCAGTTTGTCGACAGGCAATCTCGGGGAGCAGTACTTC. Its protein product is CTSSLSTGNLGEQYF.

To note about this clonotype: Since the CDR3 does not end with the conserved phenylalanine or tryptophan, this likely comes from a read error. The J gene is TRBJ1-2, the V gene TRBV20-1, with D unresolved. Germline V lookup: CDR1 DFQATT, CDR2 SNEGSKA (reference sequence). Between the trimmed V and J ends, which lost 2 bases and 6 bases, there was a span of 16 bases. The length of the CDR3 is 14 residues. CDR3 coding DNA: TGCAGTGCTAGAAACCCGGCGGACCTCCATGGCTACACCCTC. Translation: CSARNPADLHGYTL.

In this sample, this clonotype turned up a few times. The chain employs TRBV3-2 and TRBJ2-7; the table gives TRBD2 as D, unverified against the DNA. TRBV3-2 is a recognized pseudogene. The CDR3 sequence is 17 residues long. CDR3 sequence reads: CASSQGTSGTRLCEQYF. The CDR3 DNA follows: TGTGCCAGCAGCCAAGGGACTAGCGGGACCAGGCTATGCGAGCAGTACTTC.

As for this clonotype: Since a much larger clone is just one base distant, this may be a read error. This rearrangement joins TRBV5-1 to TRBJ2-1, with TRBD2 as a possible D gene (7 bases). The germline V gene has CDR1 SGHRS and CDR2 YFSETQ. The CDR3 consists of 14 residues. CDR3 bases: TGCGGCAGCAGCACACGGGGGGCCCTCAATGAGCAGTTCTTC. It translates to CGSSTRGALNEQFF. Filled out from reference TRBV5-1 and TRBJ2-1, the complete variable domain reads KAGVTQTPRYLIKTRGQQVTLSCSPISGHRSVSWYQQTPGQGLQFLFEYFSETQRNKGNFPGRFSGRQFSNSRSEMNVSTLELGDSALYLCGSSTRGALNEQFFGPGTRLTVL.

This clonotype was counted many times. The chain joins TRBV20-1 to TRBJ1-1, with D possibly being TRBD1 (6 bases). Germline V CDR1 and CDR2: DFQATT, SNEGSKA (reference sequence). This CDR3 is 14 amino acids long. The V gene lost 6 bases and the J gene lost 0 bases, with 14 bases spanning the gap. In DNA, the CDR3 is TGCAGTGCGCGATCAGGGGCCATGAACACTGAAGCTTTCTTT. Translation: CSARSGAMNTEAFF.

This clonotype showed up many times. The gene calls are TRBV7-8 and TRBJ2-1, with D perhaps TRBD2 (6 bases). This CDR3 comprises 14 residues. The V end was cut by 5 bases, the J end by 4 bases, with 12 bases between. Per the germline V gene, CDR1 is SGHVS and CDR2 is FQNEAQ. CDR3 sequence (DNA): TGTGCCAGCAGCCCAGGCGGGAAGTACAATGAGCAGTTCTTC. Translating gives CASSPGGKYNEQFF.

This clonotype has ten or more counts. The chain uses TRBV14 and TRBJ2-7; D is uncertain. Deletions cut 1 base from V and 5 bases from J, with 9 bases between. The CDR3 length is 13 residues. Germline assignment: CDR1 SGHDN and CDR2 FVKESK. The CDR3 bases are TGTGCCAGCAGCCAAGGGTTAGGGAACGAGCAGTACTTC. Translation: CASSQGLGNEQYF.

This clonotype was detected ten times or more. The genes are TRBV16 and TRBJ2-1; either TRBD1 or TRBD2 may fit D (5 bases each). Looked up from germline, CDR1 is KGHSY and CDR2 is FQNENV. The CDR3 spans 15 residues. With 4 bases removed from V and 3 bases from J, the gap between germline ends came to 13 bases. CDR3 in amino acids: CASSRGERVYNEQFF. The DNA for the CDR3 is TGTGCCAGCAGCCGAGGGGAGAGGGTCTACAATGAGCAGTTCTTC.

This clonotype occurred many times. The chain combines TRBV15 with TRBJ2-7; D is ambiguous. Per germline, CDR1 LNHNV and CDR2 YYDKDF (reference sequence). This CDR3 has 12 residues. The V end was cut by 0 bases, the J end by 5 bases, with 5 bases between. CDR3 in amino acids: CATSRDRHEQYF. The CDR3 DNA reads TGTGCCACCAGCAGAGATCGACACGAGCAGTACTTC.

This clonotype was seen repeatedly, ten times or more. The CDR3 protein is CASSPRTPWEQYF. The CDR3 nucleotides are TGTGCCAGCAGCCCTCGAACACCCTGGGAGCAGTACTTC. J is TRBJ2-7 and V is TRBV3-1; D unresolved. Germline values: CDR1 LGHDT, CDR2 YNNKEL (reference sequence). CDR3 length: 13 amino acids. The ends were cut back, 4 bases at V and 7 bases at J, with 14 bases in the middle.

This clonotype was recorded many times. The chain has TRBV4-3 and TRBJ1-1; D call uncertain. The CDR3 totals 14 residues. Trimming pared 0 bases from V and 5 bases from J, leaving 10 bases between. Germline lookup yields CDR1 LGHNA and CDR2 YSLEER. The CDR3 spells CASSQDPGRTEAFF. For the CDR3, the DNA is TGCGCCAGCAGCCAAGATCCGGGGAGGACTGAAGCTTTCTTT.

CDR3: CASSFRTENTEAFF. CDR3 sequence (DNA): TGTGCCAGTAGTTTCCGGACAGAGAACACTGAAGCTTTCTTT. V usage is TRBV19 and J usage is TRBJ1-1, with D maybe TRBD1 (6 bases). Trimming pared 5 bases from V and 1 base from J, leaving 11 bases between. The CDR3 runs to 14 residues. The germline V gene has CDR1 LNHDA and CDR2 SQIVND (reference sequence). Variable domain in full (rest from reference TRBV19 and TRBJ1-1): DGGITQSPKYLFRKEGQNVTLSCEQNLNHDAMYWYRQDPGQGLRLIYYSQIVNDFQKGDIAEGYSVSREKKESFPLTVTSAQKNPTAFYLCASSFRTENTEAFFGQGTRLTVV.

This clonotype was counted ten times or more. The chain recombines TRBV27 with TRBJ2-1, with 8 bases matching TRBD2. The CDR3 loop spans 17 amino acids. The V gene's germline CDR1 is MNHEY and CDR2 SMNVEV (reference sequence). The V segment lost 2 bases and the J segment 9 bases; nucleotides outside the gene matches: 15. The CDR3 loop is CASSLLARAGGGLEQFF. In DNA form, the CDR3 reads TGTGCCAGCAGTTTACTCGCCAGGGCGGGAGGCGGGCTTGAGCAGTTCTTC.

This clonotype showed up many times. The chain recombines TRBV29-1 with TRBJ2-7; 9 nucleotides align to TRBD1. Per germline, CDR1 SQVTM and CDR2 ANQGSEA. Germline trimming cut 8 bases from V and 6 bases from J; bases unmatched to any gene: 11. The CDR3 runs to 13 residues. The CDR3 nucleotides read TGCAGCATACCCGGGACAGGGTATAGCGAGCAGTACTTC. It translates to CSIPGTGYSEQYF.

The chain joins TRBV6-1 to TRBJ1-3; D is ambiguous. The CDR3 is 15 residues long. Germline V gene lookup returns CDR1 MNHNS and CDR2 SASEGT. The V end lost 6 bases, the J end lost 3 bases, and 15 bases lay between the germline ends. The CDR3 DNA reads as TGTGCCAGCAGACCTTGGTCCAGTGGTGGAAACACCATATATTTT. As protein: CASRPWSSGGNTIYF.

This clonotype has at least ten counts. The chain joins TRBV13 to TRBJ2-7, with 8 bases fitting TRBD1. Per germline, CDR1 PRHDT and CDR2 FYEKMQ (reference sequence). J gave up 5 bases and V 5 bases, and 8 bases lay outside the gene matches. The CDR3 has 14 residues. The CDR3 coding sequence is TGTGCCAGCAGCACCGGACAGGGAAGGAACGAGCAGTACTTC. Protein sequence: CASSTGQGRNEQYF.